These 26 T cell receptor beta chains came from one sample sequenced in a study of T cells in Graves' hyperthyroidism and ophthalmopathy. The CDR3 regions of TCR beta were amplified from RNA transcripts. The HTBI primer set drove a first-round RT-PCR of the TCR CDR3. One entry per CDR3 protein results from TCRdb running MiXCR on the multiplex PCR reads. The sample shows about 400,000 distinct CDR3 sequences, under 15% of them seen only once. The sequenced sample consisted of blood. Receptors were obtained from a woman aged 30 to 39 with Graves' hyperthyroidism.

This clonotype was counted between two and nine times. The chain links TRBV12-3 or TRBV12-4 to TRBJ1-6; D perhaps matches TRBD1 (5 bases). With 2 bases removed from V and 8 bases from J, the gap between germline ends came to 13 bases. The length of the CDR3 is 15 residues. This CDR3 reads CASSLITDSYSPLHF. CDR3 sequence (DNA): TGTGCCAGCAGTTTAATAACTGACAGTTATTCACCCCTCCACTTT.

This clonotype was seen at least ten times. The chain uses TRBV9 and TRBJ2-5; 12 nucleotides agree with TRBD2. The CDR3 length is 15 residues. The trim removed 0 bases at V and 5 bases at J, leaving 2 bases unmatched. Germline V gives CDR1 SGDLS, CDR2 YYNGEE. CDR3 DNA: TGTGCCAGCAGCGTAGGGACTAGCGGGAAGGAGACCCAGTACTTC. Protein sequence: CASSVGTSGKETQYF.

This clonotype was picked up many times. This chain joins TRBV10-2 and TRBJ2-7, with 10 bases identical to TRBD2. The CDR3 consists of 12 residues. With V trimmed by 10 bases and J by 7 bases, 7 bases remained unmatched. CDR1 WSHSY and CDR2 SAAADI come from the germline V gene. The CDR3, as DNA: TGCGCCACCCAGCGGGAGGGATTAGAGCAGTACTTC. It yields the protein CATQREGLEQYF.

V gene TRBV27 combines with J gene TRBJ2-1; D gene ambiguous. The ends were cut back, 1 base at V and 3 bases at J, with 13 bases in the middle. Germline V gives CDR1 MNHEY, CDR2 SMNVEV (reference sequence). The CDR3 is 16 residues long. CDR3 DNA: TGTGCCAGCAGTTTATATTTCGGGCAGAACTACAATGAGCAGTTCTTC. This sequence encodes CASSLYFGQNYNEQFF.

This clonotype was recorded many times. V and J are TRBV30 and TRBJ2-7; 7 nucleotides match TRBD1. There are 12 residues in the CDR3. Germline V gene data show CDR1 as GTSNPN and CDR2 as SVGIG (reference sequence). Unmatched junction bases numbered 4, after V lost 4 bases and J lost 4 bases. The CDR3 spells CAWKGQSYEQYF. The CDR3 DNA reads as TGTGCCTGGAAGGGACAGTCTTACGAGCAGTACTTC.

The chain employs TRBV5-1 and TRBJ2-6; possible D gene TRBD2, 5 bases. The CDR3 extends over 17 amino acids. Germline CDR1 is SGHRS and CDR2 is YFSETQ. Trimming removed 0 bases at V and 0 bases at J, with 10 bases between. Written as DNA, the CDR3 is TGCGCCAGCAGCTTGGCCGGGAAGTACTCTGGGGCCAACGTCCTGACTTTC. Its translation: CASSLAGKYSGANVLTF.

This clonotype was picked up many times. The rearrangement links TRBV6-1 to TRBJ1-2; maybe TRBD1 (6 bases). The CDR3 covers 12 residues. V lost 6 bases to trimming and J lost 5 bases, with 10 bases between them. CDR1 and CDR2 from the germline V gene are MNHNS and SASEGT. The CDR3 sequence is CASRQGGYGYTF. CDR3 nucleotides: TGTGCCAGCAGACAGGGCGGTTATGGCTACACCTTC.

The chain combines TRBV25-1 with TRBJ1-1, with D possibly TRBD1 on 6 matching bases. Germline assignment: CDR1 MGHDK and CDR2 SYGVNS. V lost 3 bases to trimming and J lost 3 bases, with 14 bases between them. This CDR3 has 15 amino acids. CDR3 in DNA: TGTGCCAGCAGTGACCATCGGGCAGGGGACACTGAAGCTTTCTTT. This translates into CASSDHRAGDTEAFF.

This clonotype was counted only a few times. V gene TRBV7-3 combines with J gene TRBJ2-4, with TRBD2 identical over 7 bases. This CDR3 region has 15 residues. Trimming cost V 1 base and J 7 bases; bases outside gene matches: 7. Germline CDR1 SGHTA, CDR2 FQGTGA. The CDR3 sequence: CASSLSGLGGNIQYF. CDR3 nucleotides: TGTGCCAGCAGCTTAAGCGGACTCGGGGGGAACATTCAGTACTTC.

The chain carries TRBV27 and TRBJ2-2; the match to TRBD1 covers 7 bases. The V gene's germline CDR1 is MNHEY and CDR2 SMNVEV (reference sequence). The J segment lost 5 bases and the V segment lost 4 bases, leaving 7 bases of the junction unmatched. This CDR3 comprises 15 residues. The CDR3: CASSSQGTATGELFF. CDR3 in DNA: TGTGCCAGCAGTTCCCAGGGGACAGCAACCGGGGAGCTGTTTTTT.

This clonotype appeared many times. The chain combines TRBV5-1 with TRBJ2-7; either TRBD1 or TRBD2 may fit D (5 bases each). Germline V gives CDR1 SGHRS, CDR2 YFSETQ. The CDR3 runs 15 residues. V dropped 0 bases and J dropped 3 bases, with 13 bases sitting between them. The CDR3 loop reads CASSLVAGAIYEQYF. The CDR3 DNA reads TGCGCCAGCAGCTTGGTGGCCGGGGCAATCTACGAGCAGTACTTC.

This clonotype was found many times. The chain links TRBV4-1 to TRBJ1-1; D gene ambiguous. Trimming shortened V by 3 bases and J by 6 bases, and 14 bases separated the two germline ends. The CDR3 covers 14 residues. Germline assignment: CDR1 MGHRA and CDR2 YSYEKL. The CDR3 protein is CASSHADGGAEAFF. In DNA form, the CDR3 reads TGCGCCAGCAGCCACGCGGACGGAGGAGCTGAAGCTTTCTTT.

This clonotype was observed at least ten times. The V gene is TRBV20-1, the J gene TRBJ2-5, with D perhaps matching TRBD2 (6 bases). V lost 3 bases to trimming and J lost 4 bases, with 12 bases between them. The CDR3 is 13 amino acids. Germline lookup yields CDR1 DFQATT and CDR2 SNEGSKA (reference sequence). The CDR3 nucleotides read TGCAGTGCTAGCGGGAGCCGTAGAGAGACCCAGTACTTC. Protein sequence: CSASGSRRETQYF.

The V call is TRBV7-8, the J call TRBJ2-3; maybe TRBD2 (6 bases). The CDR3 has 16 amino acids. From germline, CDR1 is SGHVS and CDR2 FQNEAQ. The ends were cut back, 10 bases at V and 2 bases at J, with 22 bases in the middle. The chain's CDR3 is CATTSRPAGNTDTQYF. CDR3 nucleotide sequence: TGTGCCACCACTTCTAGGCCGGCGGGAAACACAGATACGCAGTATTTT.

This chain links TRBV5-6 with TRBJ2-6; no clear D. Trimming shortened V by 2 bases and J by 2 bases, and 8 bases separated the two germline ends. Germline assignment: CDR1 SGHDT and CDR2 YYEEEE. The CDR3 consists of 15 residues. The CDR3 loop is CASSFPRTGANVLTF. Written as DNA, the CDR3 is TGTGCCAGCAGCTTTCCAAGGACTGGGGCCAACGTCCTGACTTTC. Full variable domain (outside the CDR3, taken from reference TRBV5-6 and TRBJ2-6): DAGVTQSPTHLIKTRGQQVTLRCSPKSGHDTVSWYQQALGQGPQFIFQYYEEEERQRGNFPDRFSGHQFPNYSSELNVNALLLGDSALYLCASSFPRTGANVLTFGAGSRLTVL.

This chain joins TRBV6-2 or TRBV6-3 and TRBJ2-2; the D is unclear. The CDR3 length is 14 residues. The ends were cut back, 11 bases at V and 0 bases at J, with 13 bases in the middle. Germline V CDR1 and CDR2: MNHEY, SVGEGT. CDR3: CAEAPNANTGELFF. CDR3 bases: TGTGCCGAGGCCCCGAACGCGAACACCGGGGAGCTGTTTTTT.

This clonotype showed up just a few times. The chain links TRBV7-9 to TRBJ1-5, with D tentatively TRBD1 (5 bases). The V end was cut by 2 bases, the J end by 3 bases, with 8 bases between. The CDR3 extends over 14 amino acids. Germline V lookup: CDR1 SEHNR, CDR2 FQNEAQ (reference sequence). The CDR3 bases are TGTGCCAGCAGCTTAACAGGTCCCAATCAGCCCCAGCATTTT. It is translated as CASSLTGPNQPQHF.

The gene calls are TRBV2 and TRBJ1-5; possible D gene TRBD1, 6 bases. Trimming removed 7 bases from V and 1 base from J, with 11 bases in between. The CDR3 runs to 14 residues. CDR1 SNHLY and CDR2 FYNNEI come from the germline V gene. The chain's CDR3 is CASTTGTSNQPQHF. The DNA of the CDR3 is TGTGCCAGCACCACCGGGACAAGCAATCAGCCCCAGCATTTT.

This clonotype was detected ten times or more. The CDR3 protein is CASSPHRAHNEQFF. In DNA, the CDR3 is TGTGCCAGCAGCCCTCACAGGGCCCACAATGAGCAGTTCTTC. This chain uses TRBV9 with TRBJ2-1; tentative D call: TRBD1 (6 bases). The CDR3 has 14 residues. Between the trimmed V and J ends, which lost 4 bases and 5 bases, there was a span of 13 bases. Germline lookup yields CDR1 SGDLS and CDR2 YYNGEE.

This clonotype was found many times. V is TRBV20-1 and J is TRBJ2-5, with TRBD2 matching 11 bases. The trim removed 0 bases at V and 7 bases at J, leaving 4 bases unmatched. The V gene's germline CDR1 is DFQATT and CDR2 SNEGSKA (reference sequence). CDR3 length: 14 residues. The DNA of the CDR3 is TGCAGTGCTAGAGACGGGACTAGCGGTGGGACCCAGTACTTC. This gives the protein CSARDGTSGGTQYF.

V is TRBV6-1 and J is TRBJ2-3; D not resolved. Between the trimmed V and J ends, which lost 7 bases and 1 base, there was a span of 9 bases. This CDR3 contains 13 residues. Germline values: CDR1 MNHNS, CDR2 SASEGT. The chain's CDR3 is CASTHLGTDTQYF. The CDR3 bases are TGTGCCAGCACACACCTAGGCACAGATACGCAGTATTTT.

In this sample, this clonotype turned up a few times. The chain employs TRBV5-6 and TRBJ1-5; 10 bases are shared with TRBD1. With V trimmed by 0 bases and J by 6 bases, 6 bases remained unmatched. This CDR3 spans 16 amino acids. Germline lookup yields CDR1 SGHDT and CDR2 YYEEEE. For the CDR3, the DNA is TGTGCCAGCAGCTTGGCCGACAGGGGGCGAGGTCAGCCCCAGCATTTT. The encoded protein is CASSLADRGRGQPQHF.

This clonotype was picked up many times. V usage is TRBV20-1 and J usage is TRBJ2-5; D is ambiguous. CDR3 size: 11 residues. Germline V gene lookup returns CDR1 DFQATT and CDR2 SNEGSKA (reference sequence). Deletions cut 1 base from V and 5 bases from J, with 5 bases between. CDR3 amino acids: CSARVGETQYF. The CDR3 DNA reads TGCAGTGCTAGAGTAGGGGAGACCCAGTACTTC.

This clonotype was detected a few times. This rearrangement joins TRBV4-1 to TRBJ2-5; 8 positions agree with TRBD2. V dropped 0 bases and J dropped 5; count of bases not matched to a gene: 8. Per the germline V gene, CDR1 is MGHRA and CDR2 is YSYEKL. This CDR3 comprises 16 residues. In nucleotides, the CDR3 is TGCGCCAGCAGCCAAGATATAGCGGGAAGCGGGGAGACCCAGTACTTC. Translating gives CASSQDIAGSGETQYF.

This clonotype was observed a few times. Written as DNA, the CDR3 is TGTGCCACCAGTGATTTTAAGGAGTACTCTAGCACAGATACGCAGTATTTT. Amino acids: CATSDFKEYSSTDTQYF. The V gene is TRBV24-1, the J gene TRBJ2-3, with D unresolved. The CDR3 loop spans 17 amino acids. Germline V gene lookup returns CDR1 KGHDR and CDR2 SFDVKD. Trimming shortened V by 1 base and J by 0 bases, and 13 bases separated the two germline ends.

This clonotype was observed at least ten times. The V and J genes are TRBV20-1 and TRBJ2-2, with 14 nucleotides matching TRBD2. With 5 bases clipped from V and 1 base from J, the junction kept 6 bases outside the gene matches. This CDR3 is 17 amino acids long. Per germline, CDR1 DFQATT and CDR2 SNEGSKA (reference sequence). The CDR3 bases are TGCAGTGCTCAAGGGACTAGCGGGAGATGGAACACCGGGGAGCTGTTTTTT. This gives the protein CSAQGTSGRWNTGELFF.